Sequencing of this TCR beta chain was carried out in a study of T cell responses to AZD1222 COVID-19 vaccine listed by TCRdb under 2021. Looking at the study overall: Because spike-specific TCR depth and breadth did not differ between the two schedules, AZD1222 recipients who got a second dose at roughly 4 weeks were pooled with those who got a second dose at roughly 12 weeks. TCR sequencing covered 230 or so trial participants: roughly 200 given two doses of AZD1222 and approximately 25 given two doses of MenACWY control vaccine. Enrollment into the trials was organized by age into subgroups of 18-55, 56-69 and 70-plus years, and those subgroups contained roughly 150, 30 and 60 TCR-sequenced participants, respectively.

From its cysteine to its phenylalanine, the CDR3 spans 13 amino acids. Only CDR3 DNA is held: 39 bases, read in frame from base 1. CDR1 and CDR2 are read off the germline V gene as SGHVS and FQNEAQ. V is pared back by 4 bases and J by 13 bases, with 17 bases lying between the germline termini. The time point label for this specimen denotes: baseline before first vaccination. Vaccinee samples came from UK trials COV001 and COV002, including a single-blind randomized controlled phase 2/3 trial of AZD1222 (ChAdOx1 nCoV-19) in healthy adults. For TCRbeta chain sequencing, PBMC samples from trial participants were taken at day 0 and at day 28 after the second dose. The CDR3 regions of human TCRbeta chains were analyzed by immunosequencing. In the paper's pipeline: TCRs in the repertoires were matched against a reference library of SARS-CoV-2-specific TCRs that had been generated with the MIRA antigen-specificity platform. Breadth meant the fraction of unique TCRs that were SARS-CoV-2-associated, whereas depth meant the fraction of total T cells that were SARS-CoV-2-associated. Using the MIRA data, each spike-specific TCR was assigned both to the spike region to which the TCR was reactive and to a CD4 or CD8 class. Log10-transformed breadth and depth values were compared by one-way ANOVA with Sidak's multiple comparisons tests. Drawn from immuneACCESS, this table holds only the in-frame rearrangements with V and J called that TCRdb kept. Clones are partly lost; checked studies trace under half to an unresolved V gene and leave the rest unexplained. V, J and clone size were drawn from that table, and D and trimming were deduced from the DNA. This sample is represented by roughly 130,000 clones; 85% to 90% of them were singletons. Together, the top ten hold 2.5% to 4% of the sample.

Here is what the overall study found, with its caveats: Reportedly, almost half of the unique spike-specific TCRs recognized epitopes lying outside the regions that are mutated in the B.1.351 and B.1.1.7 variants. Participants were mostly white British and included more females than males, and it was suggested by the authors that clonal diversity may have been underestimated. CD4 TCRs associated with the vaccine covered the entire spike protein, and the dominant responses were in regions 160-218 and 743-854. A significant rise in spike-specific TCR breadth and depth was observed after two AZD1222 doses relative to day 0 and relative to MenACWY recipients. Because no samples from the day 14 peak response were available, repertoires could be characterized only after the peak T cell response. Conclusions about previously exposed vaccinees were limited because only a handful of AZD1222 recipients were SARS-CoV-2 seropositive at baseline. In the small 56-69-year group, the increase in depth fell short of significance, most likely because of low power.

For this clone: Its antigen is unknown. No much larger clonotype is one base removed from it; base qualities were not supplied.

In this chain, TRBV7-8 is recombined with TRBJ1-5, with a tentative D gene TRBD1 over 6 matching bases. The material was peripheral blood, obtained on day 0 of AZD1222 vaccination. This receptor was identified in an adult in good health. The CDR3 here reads CASSYRGGRPQHF. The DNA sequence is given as TGTGCCAGCAGCTATAGGGGGGGCAGACCACAGCATTTT. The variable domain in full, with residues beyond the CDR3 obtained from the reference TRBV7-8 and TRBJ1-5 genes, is GAGVSQSPRYKVAKRGQDVALRCDPISGHVSLFWYQQALGQGPEFLTYFQNEAQLDKSGLPSDRFFAERPEGSVSTLKIQRTQQEDSAVYLCASSYRGGRPQHFGDGTRLSIL.